A single T cell receptor (beta chain) is shown here with its context. Its antigen is not identified. This specimen comes from a study of T cell responses to AZD1222 COVID-19 vaccine. Germline V gives CDR1 LNHDA, CDR2 SQIVND (reference sequence). This CDR3 contains 14 residues. V was shortened by 7 bases and J by 5 bases, with 16 bases between the two germline ends. Findings of the study overall: The span of vaccine-associated CD4 TCRs extended across spike, with dominance at 160-218 and 743-854. Reports indicate that nearly half of spike-specific TCRs are directed at unmutated variant regions. The number of AZD1222 recipients seropositive at baseline was only 5 to 7. Samples come after the peak T cell response, not at day 14.

Assay used: immunoSEQ multiplex PCR; TCRdb lists only in-frame clones, some missing. The table includes roughly 130,000 clones, over 75% detected once. The chain employs TRBV19 and TRBJ2-3; D is uncertain. The sequence was obtained from an adult in good health. Specimen: peripheral blood, collected on day 0 of AZD1222 vaccination. The DNA of the CDR3 is TGTGCCAGTACCGACCCCCTAGTTGGAGATACGCAGTATTTT. Protein: CASTDPLVGDTQYF.